The 13 T cell receptor beta chains below were found in one sample sequenced in a study of lymphopenia after photon versus proton radiotherapy. TCRdb keeps only in-frame clones here, not all; method: immunoSEQ multiplex PCR. The table lists about 60,000 clones, roughly 83% of them singletons. The material sequenced was peripheral blood, taken from a patient treated with proton-based radiotherapy. All receptors come from a man in his 60s with pancreatic cancer.

V usage is TRBV11-3 and J usage is TRBJ2-1, with a possible D match to TRBD2 (5 bases). Germline V gene lookup returns CDR1 SGHNT and CDR2 YENEEA. Trimming left V 4 bases short and J 7 bases short, with 23 bases between. The CDR3 has 17 amino acids. The CDR3 reads CASSSLNRWERRNEQFF. The CDR3 nucleotides read TGTGCCAGCAGCTCCCTTAATCGGTGGGAGAGAAGAAATGAGCAGTTCTTC.

The chain couples TRBV30 to TRBJ1-3; the match to TRBD1 covers 7 bases. The CDR3 consists of 15 residues. With 2 bases clipped from V and 0 bases from J, the junction kept 4 bases outside the gene matches. Germline V gene data show CDR1 as GTSNPN and CDR2 as SVGIG (reference sequence). The DNA of the CDR3 is TGTGCCTGGAGTCGGGACAGTGGCTCTGGAAACACCATATATTTT. Amino acid sequence: CAWSRDSGSGNTIYF.

The chain is built from TRBV6-6 and TRBJ2-2; D may be TRBD1 or TRBD2 (5 bases each). The CDR3 is 15 amino acids. Between the trimmed V and J ends, which lost 2 bases and 2 bases, there was a span of 9 bases. The germline V gene encodes CDR1 MNHNY and CDR2 SVGAGI (reference sequence). CDR3 sequence reads: CASSYRRDNTGELFF. Written as DNA, the CDR3 is TGTGCCAGCAGTTACCGCAGGGACAACACCGGGGAGCTGTTTTTT.

The CDR3 bases are TGTGCCAGCTCACCACGGACAGGGTTAGCCAAAAACATTCAGTACTTC. Protein product: CASSPRTGLAKNIQYF. The V call is TRBV18, the J call TRBJ2-4, with 8 bases fitting TRBD1. The CDR3 contains 16 residues. V shed 1 base, J shed 0 bases, and the junction held 2 bases outside the gene matches. Germline CDR1 KGHSH, CDR2 LQKENI.

This clone came up once. J is TRBJ1-2 and V is TRBV29-1; D is perhaps TRBD1 (5 bases). The CDR3 has 12 amino acids. Trimming removed 1 base from V and 5 bases from J, with 8 bases in between. Germline V gene data show CDR1 as SQVTM and CDR2 as ANQGSEA. This CDR3 is CSVEGQPYGYTF. The CDR3, as DNA: TGCAGCGTTGAAGGACAGCCATATGGCTACACCTTC.

V is TRBV4-2 and J is TRBJ1-3, with D perhaps TRBD1 (5 bases). Trimming took 6 bases from V and 4 from J, leaving 13 bases between them. Per the germline V gene, CDR1 is LGHNA and CDR2 is YNFKEQ. This CDR3 has 14 amino acids. As DNA, the CDR3 is TGTGCCAGCAGTCTCGTCGGGGCCGGAAACACCATATATTTT. Its translation is CASSLVGAGNTIYF.

The chain has TRBV27 and TRBJ2-2, with D tentatively TRBD2 (5 bases). The CDR3 extends over 13 amino acids. Germline V lookup: CDR1 MNHEY, CDR2 SMNVEV (reference sequence). V was cut by 9 bases and J by 3 bases, with 11 bases left in between. DNA for the CDR3: TGTGCCAGTCGCCGGGATTACACCGGGGAGCTGTTTTTT. Protein: CASRRDYTGELFF.

This clone was counted a few times. This chain joins TRBV11-1 and TRBJ2-1, with 8 bases aligning to TRBD2. Germline CDR1 reads SGHAT; CDR2 reads FQDESV (reference sequence). This CDR3 is built from 17 residues. The trim removed 0 bases at V and 0 bases at J, leaving 4 bases unmatched. The CDR3 here is CASSLAISGSSYNEQFF. In DNA form, the CDR3 reads TGTGCCAGCAGCTTAGCGATAAGCGGGAGCTCCTACAATGAGCAGTTCTTC.

Points on this clone: This specimen includes other DNA sequences encoding the same CDR3. V usage is TRBV19 and J usage is TRBJ2-7; D tentatively fits TRBD1 or TRBD2 (5 bases each). The V end was cut by 1 base, the J end by 2 bases, with 6 bases between. CDR3 size: 13 residues. The germline V gene encodes CDR1 LNHDA and CDR2 SQIVND (reference sequence). The CDR3 DNA sequence: TGTGCCAGTAGTATAGTGGGGGCCTACGAGCAGTACTTC. This codes for CASSIVGAYEQYF.

The chain uses TRBV13 and TRBJ2-2, with 8 bases matching TRBD1. Germline-derived CDR1 and CDR2 are PRHDT and FYEKMQ (reference sequence). CDR3 length: 18 amino acids. After removal of 6 bases from V and 0 bases from J, the junction contained 12 bases not matched to a gene. The CDR3 is CASRDLAGTGANTGELFF. The CDR3 DNA follows: TGTGCCAGCAGAGATCTGGCCGGGACAGGAGCGAACACCGGGGAGCTGTTTTTT.

This clone was counted a few times. This chain connects TRBV6-4 to TRBJ2-7; maybe TRBD1 (5 bases). Germline V gene data show CDR1 as MRHNA and CDR2 as SNTAGT. The CDR3 length is 14 residues. V lost 2 bases and J lost 0, with 8 bases in between. The CDR3 sequence is CASSDVDSSYEQYF. In DNA form, the CDR3 reads TGTGCCAGCAGTGACGTCGACAGCTCCTACGAGCAGTACTTC.

The chain joins TRBV4-1 to TRBJ2-5; D is tentatively TRBD1 or TRBD2 (5 bases each). CDR1 MGHRA and CDR2 YSYEKL come from the germline V gene. Trimming took off 0 bases at V and 4 bases at J, with 12 bases between the two ends. This CDR3 contains 15 residues. The CDR3 nucleotides are TGCGCCAGCAGCCAAGACTCGGGGACCAGAGAGACCCAGTACTTC. Protein product: CASSQDSGTRETQYF.

This chain connects TRBV2 to TRBJ2-1, with D unclear. Germline V CDR1 and CDR2: SNHLY, FYNNEI. Trimming removed 6 bases at V and 5 bases at J, with 11 bases between. The CDR3 extends over 13 amino acids. CDR3 sequence: CASRWAYNNEQFF. In DNA form, the CDR3 reads TGTGCCAGCAGATGGGCCTACAACAATGAGCAGTTCTTC.